This T cell receptor beta chain was sequenced during a study of blood T cell repertoires in COVID-19 (dated by TCRdb to 2019 to 2021). In the study overall: Samples from collaborators originated in the United States, Italy and Spain and spanned both the acute and convalescent phases of COVID-19. The prospective study material was composed of cDNA or gDNA derived from T cells, B-cell-depleted T cells, or PBMCs. Deeply sampled blood TCRbeta repertoires from subjects exposed to, actively infected with, or recovered from COVID-19 were included in the dataset. The samples were drawn from the first 160 participants of the ongoing ImmuneRACE study and from 1,254 subjects provided by 6 global collaborators. The sample metadata nearly always contained a de-identified subject ID, COVID-19 status, age in years and sex. A freely available public database, intended as a resource for researchers studying the immune response to SARS-CoV-2, is where the repertoires were released. Where available, HLA class I and class II types were taken from metadata supplied by the sample provider and were not determined by assay-based typing.

TCRbeta CDR3 regions were amplified from genomic DNA by means of the immunoSEQ Assay, a bias-controlled multiplex PCR. The source study handled its data this way. Within the assay, amplification of reference gene primers was used to estimate how many nucleated cells each sample contained. To quantify the absolute abundance of each unique TCRbeta CDR3 rearrangement, sequence reads were collapsed and filtered. For each sample, productive Simpson clonality was calculated by taking the square root of Simpson's diversity index across productive rearrangements. What TCRdb holds here is the immuneACCESS table cut down to in-frame rearrangements. Part of the clones is not present; checked against another copy, under half of the missing clones reflect an unresolved V gene, and the others are unexplained. V and J calls and clone size come straight from that table; D and trimming were deduced from the DNA. The sample table contains about 180,000 clones; only one count was recorded for around 86% of them. In total, the top ten clones hold 6% to 8.5% of the sample.

At one collaborating source in Seattle, patients were enrolled during active infection and were followed longitudinally through the course of disease. The collaborating institutions used their own protocols to collect whole blood in K2EDTA tubes. For TCRbeta analysis, collaborators shipped samples in one of three forms: frozen whole blood, isolated PBMCs, or DNA extracted from either of those sample types. This clone was seen once. Which antigen it targets is not known. Per-nucleotide qualities are absent, and no much larger clonotype sits a single base away. CDR1 and CDR2 are drawn from the germline V gene: KGHDR, SFDVKD. Trimming takes 5 bases from V and 5 bases from J, and the germline ends sit 11 bases apart. Spanning cysteine to phenylalanine, the CDR3 consists of 13 amino acids. Only the CDR3 part of the read is kept: 39 bases, read in frame from the first base. The paper's findings and limits, for the study overall: The amount of clinical and demographic metadata varied by source and participant and was provided uncurated.

The TCR comes from a woman in her 70s with COVID-19, enrolled during active disease. Sequenced: peripheral blood. The chain uses TRBV24-1 and TRBJ2-5; TRBD1 is a weak D gene call, 5 bases matching. The base sequence is TGTGCCACCAGTGGGCAGGGCCGGGAGACCCAGTACTTC. Its product reads: CATSGQGRETQYF.